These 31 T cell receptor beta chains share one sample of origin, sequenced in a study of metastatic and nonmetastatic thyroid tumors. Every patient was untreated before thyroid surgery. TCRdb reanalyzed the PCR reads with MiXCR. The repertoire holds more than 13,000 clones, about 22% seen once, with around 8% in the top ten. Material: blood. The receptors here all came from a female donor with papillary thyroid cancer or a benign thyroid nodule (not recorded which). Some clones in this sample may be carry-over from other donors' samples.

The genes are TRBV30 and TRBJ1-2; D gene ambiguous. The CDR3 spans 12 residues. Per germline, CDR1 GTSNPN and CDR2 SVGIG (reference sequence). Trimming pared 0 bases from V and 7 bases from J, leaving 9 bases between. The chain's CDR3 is CAWSVRGLGYTF. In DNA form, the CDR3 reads TGTGCCTGGAGTGTACGCGGGCTTGGCTACACCTTC.

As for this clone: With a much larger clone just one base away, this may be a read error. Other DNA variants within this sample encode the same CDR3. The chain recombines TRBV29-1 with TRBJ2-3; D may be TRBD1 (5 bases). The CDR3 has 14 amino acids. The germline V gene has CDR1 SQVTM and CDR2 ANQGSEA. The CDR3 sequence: CSVEEFQGTDTQYF. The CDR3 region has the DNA TGCAGCGTTGAAGAGTTCCAGGGCACAGATACTCAGTATTTT.

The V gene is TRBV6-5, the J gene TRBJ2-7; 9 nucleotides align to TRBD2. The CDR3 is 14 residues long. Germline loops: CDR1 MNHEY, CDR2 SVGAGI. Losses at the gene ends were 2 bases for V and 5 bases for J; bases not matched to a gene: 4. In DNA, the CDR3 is TGTGCCAGCAGTTACACAGCGGGGGGCCACGAGCAGTACTTC. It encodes CASSYTAGGHEQYF.

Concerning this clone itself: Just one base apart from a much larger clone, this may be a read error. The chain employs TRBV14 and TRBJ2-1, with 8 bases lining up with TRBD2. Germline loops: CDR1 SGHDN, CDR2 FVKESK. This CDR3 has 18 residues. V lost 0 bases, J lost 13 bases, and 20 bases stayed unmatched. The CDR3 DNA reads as TGTGCCAGCAGCCAAGATCTCATTACTAAGCGGGAGATTGGTGAACAGTTCTTC. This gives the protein CASSQDLITKREIGEQFF.

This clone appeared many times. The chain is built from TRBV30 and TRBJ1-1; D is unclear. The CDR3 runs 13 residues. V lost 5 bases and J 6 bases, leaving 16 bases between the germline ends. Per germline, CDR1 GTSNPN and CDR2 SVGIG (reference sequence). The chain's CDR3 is CAWGSRSGAEAFF. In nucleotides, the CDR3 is TGTGCCTGGGGATCGAGGTCAGGTGCTGAAGCTTTCTTT.

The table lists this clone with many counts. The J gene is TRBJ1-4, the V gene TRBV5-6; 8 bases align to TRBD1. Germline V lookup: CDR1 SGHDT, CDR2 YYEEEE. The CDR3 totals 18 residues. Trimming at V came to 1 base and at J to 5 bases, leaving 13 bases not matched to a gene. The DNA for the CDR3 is TGTGCCAGCAGCTTGACTGGCCAGGGGGCGATGGCGAATGAAAAACTGTTTTTT. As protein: CASSLTGQGAMANEKLFF.

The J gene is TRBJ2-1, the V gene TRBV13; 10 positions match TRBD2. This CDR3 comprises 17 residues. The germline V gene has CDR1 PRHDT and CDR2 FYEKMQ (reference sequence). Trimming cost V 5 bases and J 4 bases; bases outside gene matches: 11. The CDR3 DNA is TGTGCCAGCAGCCCCCGGGCAACTAGCGGGGATTACAATGAGCAGTTCTTC. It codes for CASSPRATSGDYNEQFF.

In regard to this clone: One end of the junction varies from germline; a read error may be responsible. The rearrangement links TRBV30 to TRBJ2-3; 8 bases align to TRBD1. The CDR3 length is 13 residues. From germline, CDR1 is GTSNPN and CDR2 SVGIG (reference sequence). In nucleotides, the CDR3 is TGTGACTGGAGCCCAGGGGGCCGAGATACGCGGTATTTT. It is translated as CDWSPGGRDTRYF.

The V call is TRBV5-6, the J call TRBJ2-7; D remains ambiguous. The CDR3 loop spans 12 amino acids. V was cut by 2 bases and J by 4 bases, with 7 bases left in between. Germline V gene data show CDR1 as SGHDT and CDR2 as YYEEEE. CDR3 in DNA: TGTGCCAGCAGCTTTTGGAGTTACGAGCAGTACTTC. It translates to CASSFWSYEQYF. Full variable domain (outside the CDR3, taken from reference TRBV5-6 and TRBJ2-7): DAGVTQSPTHLIKTRGQQVTLRCSPKSGHDTVSWYQQALGQGPQFIFQYYEEEERQRGNFPDRFSGHQFPNYSSELNVNALLLGDSALYLCASSFWSYEQYFGPGTRLTVT.

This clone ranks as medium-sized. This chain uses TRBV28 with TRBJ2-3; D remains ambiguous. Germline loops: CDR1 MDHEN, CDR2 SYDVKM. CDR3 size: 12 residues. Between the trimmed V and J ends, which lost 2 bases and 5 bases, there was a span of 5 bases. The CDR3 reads CASSLGQDTQYF. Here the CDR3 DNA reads TGTGCCAGCAGTTTAGGGCAAGATACGCAGTATTTT.

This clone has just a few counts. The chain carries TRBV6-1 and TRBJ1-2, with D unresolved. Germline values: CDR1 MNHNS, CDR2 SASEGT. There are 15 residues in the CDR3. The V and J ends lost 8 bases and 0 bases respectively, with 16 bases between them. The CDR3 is CASSKSAGPNYGYTF. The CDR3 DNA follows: TGTGCCAGCTCTAAGAGTGCAGGACCTAACTATGGCTACACCTTC.

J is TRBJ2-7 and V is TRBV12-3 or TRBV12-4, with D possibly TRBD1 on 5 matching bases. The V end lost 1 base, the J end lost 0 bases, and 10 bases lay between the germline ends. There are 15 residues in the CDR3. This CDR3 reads CASSLEQVSSYEQYF. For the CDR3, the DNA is TGTGCCAGCAGTTTAGAACAGGTCAGCTCCTACGAGCAGTACTTC.

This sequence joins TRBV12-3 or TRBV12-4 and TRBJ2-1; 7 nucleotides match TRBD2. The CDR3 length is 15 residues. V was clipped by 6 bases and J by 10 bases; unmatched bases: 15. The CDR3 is CASSLVLAEVTEQFF. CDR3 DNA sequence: TGTGCCAGCAGCCTGGTCCTAGCGGAGGTGACGGAGCAGTTCTTC.

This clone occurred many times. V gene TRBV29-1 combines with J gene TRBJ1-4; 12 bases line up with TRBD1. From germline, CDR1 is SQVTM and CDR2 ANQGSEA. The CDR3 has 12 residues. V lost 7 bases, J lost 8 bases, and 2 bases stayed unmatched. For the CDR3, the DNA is TGCAGCGCGGGACAGGGGGCGGAAAAACTGTTTTTT. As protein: CSAGQGAEKLFF.

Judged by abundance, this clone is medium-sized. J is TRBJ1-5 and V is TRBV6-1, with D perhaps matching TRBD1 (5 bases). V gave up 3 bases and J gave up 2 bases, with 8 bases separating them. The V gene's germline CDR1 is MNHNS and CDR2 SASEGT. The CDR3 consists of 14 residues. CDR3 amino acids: CASSEGGGNQPQHF. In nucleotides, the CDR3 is TGTGCCAGCAGTGAGGGGGGGGGCAATCAGCCCCAGCATTTT.

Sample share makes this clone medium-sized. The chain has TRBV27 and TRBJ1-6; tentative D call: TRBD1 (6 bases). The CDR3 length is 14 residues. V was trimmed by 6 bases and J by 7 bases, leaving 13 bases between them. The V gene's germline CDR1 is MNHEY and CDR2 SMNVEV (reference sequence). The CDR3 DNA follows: TGTGCCAGCAGACTGACAGGCGGAAATTCACCCCTCCACTTT. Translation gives CASRLTGGNSPLHF.

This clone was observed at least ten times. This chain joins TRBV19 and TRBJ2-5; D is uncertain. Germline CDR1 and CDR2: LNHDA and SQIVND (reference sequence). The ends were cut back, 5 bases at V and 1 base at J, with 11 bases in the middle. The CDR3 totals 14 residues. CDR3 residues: CASSPHIAQETQYF. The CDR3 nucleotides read TGTGCCAGTAGTCCCCACATAGCCCAAGAGACCCAGTACTTC.

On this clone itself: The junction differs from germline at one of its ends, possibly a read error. The CDR3 loop reads CSARALIREKHKEAQYF. In nucleotides, the CDR3 is TGCAGTGCTAGAGCCCTTATCCGTGAGAAACATAAAGAGGCCCAGTACTTC. V is TRBV20-1 and J is TRBJ2-5; D is unresolved. The CDR3 contains 17 residues. Germline values: CDR1 DFQATT, CDR2 SNEGSKA (reference sequence).

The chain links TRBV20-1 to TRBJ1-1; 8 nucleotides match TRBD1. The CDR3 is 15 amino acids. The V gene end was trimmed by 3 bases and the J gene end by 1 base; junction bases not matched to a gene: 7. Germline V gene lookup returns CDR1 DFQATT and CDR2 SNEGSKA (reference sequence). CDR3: CSARRQGQANTEAFF. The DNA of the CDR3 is TGCAGTGCTAGGAGACAGGGGCAGGCGAACACTGAAGCTTTCTTT.

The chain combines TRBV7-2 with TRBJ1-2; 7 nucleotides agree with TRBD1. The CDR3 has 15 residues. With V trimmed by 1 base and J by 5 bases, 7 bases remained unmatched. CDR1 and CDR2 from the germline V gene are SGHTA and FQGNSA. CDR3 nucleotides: TGTGCCAGCAGCTTAGTTCCGGGACAGCAATATGGCTACACCTTC. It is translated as CASSLVPGQQYGYTF. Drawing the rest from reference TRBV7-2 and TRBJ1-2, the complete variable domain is GAGVSQSPSNKVTEKGKDVELRCDPISGHTALYWYRQSLGQGLEFLIYFQGNSAPDKSGLPSDRFSAERTGGSVSTLTIQRTQQEDSAVYLCASSLVPGQQYGYTFGSGTRLTVV.

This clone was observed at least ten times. The chain's CDR3 is CASTISNREPFF. The CDR3 DNA follows: TGTGCCAGCACGATTTCCAACAGGGAACCTTTCTTT. V gene TRBV5-4 combines with J gene TRBJ1-1, with D tentatively TRBD1 (6 bases). CDR1 and CDR2 from the germline V gene are SGHNT and YYREEE (reference sequence). The V end lost 6 bases, the J end lost 12 bases, and 18 bases lay between the germline ends. The length of the CDR3 is 12 residues.

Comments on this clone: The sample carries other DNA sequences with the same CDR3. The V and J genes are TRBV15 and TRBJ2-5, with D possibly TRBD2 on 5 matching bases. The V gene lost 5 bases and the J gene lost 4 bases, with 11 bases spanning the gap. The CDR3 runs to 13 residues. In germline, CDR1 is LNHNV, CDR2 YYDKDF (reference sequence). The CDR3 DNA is TGTGCCACCAGCCGCCTAGCTGGAGAGACCCAGTACTTC. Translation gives CATSRLAGETQYF.

The CDR3 DNA is TGTGCCAGTGGACAGGGGACGAAGGCTCACACTGAAGCTTTCTTT. Amino acids: CASGQGTKAHTEAFF. V usage is TRBV19 and J usage is TRBJ1-1; TRBD1 agrees at 9 bases. V lost 8 bases and J lost 3; bases outside the gene matches: 10. Germline lookup yields CDR1 LNHDA and CDR2 SQIVND (reference sequence). This CDR3 comprises 15 residues.

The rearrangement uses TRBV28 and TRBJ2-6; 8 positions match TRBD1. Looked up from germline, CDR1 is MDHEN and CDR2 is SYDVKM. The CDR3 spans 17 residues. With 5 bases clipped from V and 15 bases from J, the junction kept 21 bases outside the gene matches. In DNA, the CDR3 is TGTGCCAGCAGTGCGGACAGGGTCAGTTCTGGGGCCAATTACCTGACTTTC. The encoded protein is CASSADRVSSGANYLTF.

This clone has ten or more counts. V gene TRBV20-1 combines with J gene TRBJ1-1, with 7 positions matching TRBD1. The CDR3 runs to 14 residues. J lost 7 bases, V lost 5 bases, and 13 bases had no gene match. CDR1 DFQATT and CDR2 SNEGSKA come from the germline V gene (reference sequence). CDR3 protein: CSAPNRGRLSEAFF. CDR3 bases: TGCAGTGCTCCAAACAGGGGCCGTCTCAGTGAAGCTTTCTTT.

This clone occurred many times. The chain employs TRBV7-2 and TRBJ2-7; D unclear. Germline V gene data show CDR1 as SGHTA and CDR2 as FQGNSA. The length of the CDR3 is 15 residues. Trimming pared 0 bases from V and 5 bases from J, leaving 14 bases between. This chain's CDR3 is CASSLAGRIVDEQYF. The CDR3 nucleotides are TGTGCCAGCAGCTTAGCGGGCAGGATTGTCGACGAGCAGTACTTC.

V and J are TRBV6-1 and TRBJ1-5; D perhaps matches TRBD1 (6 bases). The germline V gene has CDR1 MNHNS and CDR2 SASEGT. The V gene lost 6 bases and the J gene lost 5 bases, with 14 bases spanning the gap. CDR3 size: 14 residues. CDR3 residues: CASRLSGEYQPQHF. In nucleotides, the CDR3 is TGTGCCAGCAGGCTCTCAGGGGAATATCAGCCCCAGCATTTT.

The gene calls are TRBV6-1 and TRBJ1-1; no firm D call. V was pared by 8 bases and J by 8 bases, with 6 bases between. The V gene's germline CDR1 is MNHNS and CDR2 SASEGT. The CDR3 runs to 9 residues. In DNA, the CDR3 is TGTGCCAGCGGCAGGGAAGCTTTCTTT. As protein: CASGREAFF.

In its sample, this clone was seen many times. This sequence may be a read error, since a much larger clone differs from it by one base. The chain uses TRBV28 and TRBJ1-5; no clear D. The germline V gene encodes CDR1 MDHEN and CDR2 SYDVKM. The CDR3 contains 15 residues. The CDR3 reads CASTSGHLSNRPQHF. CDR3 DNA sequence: TGTGCCAGCACCTCGGGTCACCTTAGCAATCGGCCCCAGCATTTT.

The CDR3 bases are TGTGCCAGTACCCTGGACACTGAAGCTTTCTTT. It specifies CASTLDTEAFF. The gene calls are TRBV19 and TRBJ1-1; no reliable D call. V shed 7 bases and J shed 3 bases, with 6 bases lying between them. This CDR3 comprises 11 residues. From germline, CDR1 is LNHDA and CDR2 SQIVND (reference sequence).

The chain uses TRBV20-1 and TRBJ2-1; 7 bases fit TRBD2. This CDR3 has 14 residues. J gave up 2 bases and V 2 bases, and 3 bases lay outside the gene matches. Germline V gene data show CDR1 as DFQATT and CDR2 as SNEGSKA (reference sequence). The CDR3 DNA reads TGCAGTGCTAGAAGACTAGCCCCCTACAATGAGCAGTTCTTC. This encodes CSARRLAPYNEQFF.